The clone carrying this TCR beta chain was seen repeatedly, ten times or more. This entry comes from a study of identical twins. TCRdb passed the 5' RACE reads through MiXCR, listing each CDR3 protein once. The sample carries about 240,000 distinct CDR3 sequences, more than 9% recorded once. Per germline, CDR1 SGHAT and CDR2 FQNNGV. The V end lost 6 bases, the J end lost 5 bases, and 8 bases lay between the germline ends. The CDR3 totals 11 residues. Material for sequencing was memory T cells sorted from blood. The chain is built from TRBV11-2 and TRBJ2-7; no reliable D call. The source is a man over 45 in good health. CDR3 residues: CASRTGHEQYF. CDR3 coding DNA: TGTGCCAGCAGAACCGGCCACGAGCAGTACTTC.